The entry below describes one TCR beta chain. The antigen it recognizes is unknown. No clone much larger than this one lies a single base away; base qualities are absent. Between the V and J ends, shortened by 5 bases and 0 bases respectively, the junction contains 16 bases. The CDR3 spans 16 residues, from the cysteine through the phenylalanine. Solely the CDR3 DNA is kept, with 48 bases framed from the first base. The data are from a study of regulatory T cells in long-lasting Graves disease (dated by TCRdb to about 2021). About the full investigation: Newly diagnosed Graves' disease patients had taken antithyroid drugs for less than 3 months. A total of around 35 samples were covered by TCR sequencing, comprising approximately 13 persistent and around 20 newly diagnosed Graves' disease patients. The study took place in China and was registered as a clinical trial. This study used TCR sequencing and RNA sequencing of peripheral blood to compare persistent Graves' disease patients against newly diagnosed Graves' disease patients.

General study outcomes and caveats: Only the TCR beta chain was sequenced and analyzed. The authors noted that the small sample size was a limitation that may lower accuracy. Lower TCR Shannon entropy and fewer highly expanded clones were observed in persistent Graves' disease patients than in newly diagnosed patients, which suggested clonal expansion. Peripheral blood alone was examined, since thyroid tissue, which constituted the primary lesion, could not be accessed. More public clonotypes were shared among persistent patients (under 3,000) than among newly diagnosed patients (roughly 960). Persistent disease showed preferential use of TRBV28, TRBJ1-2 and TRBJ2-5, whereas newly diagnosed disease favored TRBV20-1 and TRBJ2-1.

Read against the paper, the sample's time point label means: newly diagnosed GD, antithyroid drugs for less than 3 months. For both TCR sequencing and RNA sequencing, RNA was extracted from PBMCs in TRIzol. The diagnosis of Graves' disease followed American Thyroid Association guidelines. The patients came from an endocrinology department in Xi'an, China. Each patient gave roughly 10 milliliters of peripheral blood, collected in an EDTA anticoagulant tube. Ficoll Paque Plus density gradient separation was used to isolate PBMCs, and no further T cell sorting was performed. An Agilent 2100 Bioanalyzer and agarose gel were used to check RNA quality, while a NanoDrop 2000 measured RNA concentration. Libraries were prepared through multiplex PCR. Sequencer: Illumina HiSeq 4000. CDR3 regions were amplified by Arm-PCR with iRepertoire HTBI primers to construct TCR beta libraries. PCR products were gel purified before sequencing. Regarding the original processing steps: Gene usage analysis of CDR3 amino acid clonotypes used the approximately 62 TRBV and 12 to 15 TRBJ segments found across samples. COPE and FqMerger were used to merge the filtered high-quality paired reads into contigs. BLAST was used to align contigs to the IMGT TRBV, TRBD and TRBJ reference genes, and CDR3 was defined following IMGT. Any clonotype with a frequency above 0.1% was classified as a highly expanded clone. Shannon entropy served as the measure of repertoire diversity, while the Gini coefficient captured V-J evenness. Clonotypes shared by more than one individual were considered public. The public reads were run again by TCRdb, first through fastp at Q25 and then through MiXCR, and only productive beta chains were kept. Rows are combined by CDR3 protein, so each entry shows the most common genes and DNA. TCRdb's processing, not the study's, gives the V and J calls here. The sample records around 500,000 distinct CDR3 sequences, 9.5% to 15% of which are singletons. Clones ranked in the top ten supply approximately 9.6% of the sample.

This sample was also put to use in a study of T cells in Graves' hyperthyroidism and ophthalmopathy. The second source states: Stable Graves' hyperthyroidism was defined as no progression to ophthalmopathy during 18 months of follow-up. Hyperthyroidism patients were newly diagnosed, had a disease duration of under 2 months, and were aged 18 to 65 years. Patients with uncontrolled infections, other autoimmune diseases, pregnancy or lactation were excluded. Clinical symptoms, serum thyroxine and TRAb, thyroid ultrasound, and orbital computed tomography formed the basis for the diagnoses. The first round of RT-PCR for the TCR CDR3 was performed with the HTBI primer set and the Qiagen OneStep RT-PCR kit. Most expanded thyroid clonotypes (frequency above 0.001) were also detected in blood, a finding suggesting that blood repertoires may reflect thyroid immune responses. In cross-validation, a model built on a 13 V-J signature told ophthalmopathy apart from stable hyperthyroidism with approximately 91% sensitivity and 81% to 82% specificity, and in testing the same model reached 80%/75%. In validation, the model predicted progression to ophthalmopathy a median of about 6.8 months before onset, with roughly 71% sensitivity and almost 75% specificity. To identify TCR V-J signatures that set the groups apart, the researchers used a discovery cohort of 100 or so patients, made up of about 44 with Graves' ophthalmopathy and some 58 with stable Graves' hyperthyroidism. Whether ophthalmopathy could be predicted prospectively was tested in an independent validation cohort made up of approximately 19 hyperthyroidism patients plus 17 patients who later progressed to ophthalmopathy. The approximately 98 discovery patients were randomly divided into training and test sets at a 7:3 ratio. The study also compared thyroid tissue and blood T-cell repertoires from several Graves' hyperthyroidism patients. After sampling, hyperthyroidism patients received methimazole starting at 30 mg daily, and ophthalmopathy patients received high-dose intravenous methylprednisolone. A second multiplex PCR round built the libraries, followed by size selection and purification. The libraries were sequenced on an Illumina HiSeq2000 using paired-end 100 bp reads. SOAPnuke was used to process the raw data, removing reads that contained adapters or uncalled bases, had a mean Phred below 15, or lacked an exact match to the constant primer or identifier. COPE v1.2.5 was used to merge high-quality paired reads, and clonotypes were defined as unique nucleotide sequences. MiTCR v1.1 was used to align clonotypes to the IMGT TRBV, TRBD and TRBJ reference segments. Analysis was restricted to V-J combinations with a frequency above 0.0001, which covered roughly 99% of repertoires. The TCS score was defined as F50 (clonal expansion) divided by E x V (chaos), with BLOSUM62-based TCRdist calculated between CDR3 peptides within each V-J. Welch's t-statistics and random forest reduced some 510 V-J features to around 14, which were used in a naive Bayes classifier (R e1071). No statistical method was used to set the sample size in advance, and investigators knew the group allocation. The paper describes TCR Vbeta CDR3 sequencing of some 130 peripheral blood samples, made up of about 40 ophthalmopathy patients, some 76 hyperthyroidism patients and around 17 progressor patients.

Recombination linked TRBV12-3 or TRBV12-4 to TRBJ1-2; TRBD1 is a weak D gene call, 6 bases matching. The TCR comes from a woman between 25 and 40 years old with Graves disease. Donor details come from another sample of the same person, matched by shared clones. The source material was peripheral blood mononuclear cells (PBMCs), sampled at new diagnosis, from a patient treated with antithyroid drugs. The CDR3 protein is CASSQTTGQTNYGYTF. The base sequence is TGTGCCAGCAGTCAAACCACAGGACAGACTAACTATGGCTACACCTTC.